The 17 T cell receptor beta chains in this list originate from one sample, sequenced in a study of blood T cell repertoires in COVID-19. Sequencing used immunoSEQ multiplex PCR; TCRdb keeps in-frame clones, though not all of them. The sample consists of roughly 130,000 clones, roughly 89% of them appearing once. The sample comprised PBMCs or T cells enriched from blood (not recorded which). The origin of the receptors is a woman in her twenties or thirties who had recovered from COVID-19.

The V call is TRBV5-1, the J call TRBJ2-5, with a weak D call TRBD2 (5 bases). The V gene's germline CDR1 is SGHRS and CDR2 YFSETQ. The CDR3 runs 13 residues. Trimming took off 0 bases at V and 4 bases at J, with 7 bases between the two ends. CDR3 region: CASSLAGGETQYF. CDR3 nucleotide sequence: TGCGCCAGCAGCTTGGCAGGAGGAGAGACCCAGTACTTC.

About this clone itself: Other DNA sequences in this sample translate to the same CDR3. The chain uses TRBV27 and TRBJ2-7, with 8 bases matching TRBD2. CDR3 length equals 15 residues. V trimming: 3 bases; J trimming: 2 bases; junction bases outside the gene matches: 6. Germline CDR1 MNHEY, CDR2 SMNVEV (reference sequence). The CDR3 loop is CASSFGLAGTYEQYF. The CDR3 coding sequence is TGTGCCAGCAGTTTCGGGCTAGCGGGTACCTACGAGCAGTACTTC.

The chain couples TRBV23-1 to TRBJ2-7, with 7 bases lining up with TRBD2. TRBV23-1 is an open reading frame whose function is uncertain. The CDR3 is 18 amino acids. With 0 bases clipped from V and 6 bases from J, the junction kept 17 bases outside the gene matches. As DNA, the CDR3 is TGCGCCAGCAGTCAATCGGGCCCGTCCGGGCGGGAGTCGTGCGAGCAGTACTTC. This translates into CASSQSGPSGRESCEQYF.

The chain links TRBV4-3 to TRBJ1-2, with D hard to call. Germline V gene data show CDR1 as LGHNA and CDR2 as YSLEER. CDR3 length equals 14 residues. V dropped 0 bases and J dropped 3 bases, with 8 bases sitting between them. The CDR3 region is CASSQDVGDYGYTF. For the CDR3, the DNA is TGCGCCAGCAGCCAAGATGTCGGGGACTATGGCTACACCTTC.

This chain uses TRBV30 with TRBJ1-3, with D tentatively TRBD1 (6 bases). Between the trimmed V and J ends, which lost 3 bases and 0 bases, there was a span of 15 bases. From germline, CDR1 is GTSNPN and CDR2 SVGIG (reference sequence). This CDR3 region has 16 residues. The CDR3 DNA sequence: TGTGCCTGGAGCCACTTAGACAGGATCTCTGGAAACACCATATATTTT. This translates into CAWSHLDRISGNTIYF.

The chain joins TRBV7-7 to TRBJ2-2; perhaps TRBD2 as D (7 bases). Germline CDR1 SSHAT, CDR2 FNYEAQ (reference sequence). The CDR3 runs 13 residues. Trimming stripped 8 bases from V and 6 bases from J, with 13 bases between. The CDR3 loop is CASGHGGPGELFF. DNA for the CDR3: TGTGCCAGCGGTCACGGGGGGCCCGGGGAGCTGTTTTTT.

As DNA, the CDR3 is TGCGCCAGCAGTCAGTCGGGTTCCTACGAGCAGTACTTC. Translation gives CASSQSGSYEQYF. V is TRBV23-1 and J is TRBJ2-7, with D unclear. TRBV23-1 is annotated as an ORF whose role is uncertain. Deletions cut 3 bases from V and 1 base from J, with 7 bases between. This CDR3 contains 13 residues.

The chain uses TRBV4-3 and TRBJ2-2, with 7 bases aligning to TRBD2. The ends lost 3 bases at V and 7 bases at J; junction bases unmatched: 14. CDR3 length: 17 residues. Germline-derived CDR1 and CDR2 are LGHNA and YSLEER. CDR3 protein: CASSHRRLADWGGELFF. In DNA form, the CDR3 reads TGCGCCAGCAGCCACCGGAGACTAGCCGACTGGGGCGGGGAGCTGTTTTTT.

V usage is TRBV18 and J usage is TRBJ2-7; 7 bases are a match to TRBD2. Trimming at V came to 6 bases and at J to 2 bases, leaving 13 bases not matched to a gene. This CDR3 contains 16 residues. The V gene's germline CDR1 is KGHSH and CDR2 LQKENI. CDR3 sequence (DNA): TGTGCCAGCTCTTCCGGGAGGAGGGGAAGGGCCTACGAGCAGTACTTC. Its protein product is CASSSGRRGRAYEQYF.

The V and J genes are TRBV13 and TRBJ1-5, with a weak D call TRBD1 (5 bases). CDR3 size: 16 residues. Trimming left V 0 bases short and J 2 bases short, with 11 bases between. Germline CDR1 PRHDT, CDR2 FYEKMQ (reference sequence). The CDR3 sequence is CASSLGRSRGNQPQHF. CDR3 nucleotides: TGTGCCAGCAGCTTAGGACGGAGCAGGGGCAATCAGCCCCAGCATTTT.

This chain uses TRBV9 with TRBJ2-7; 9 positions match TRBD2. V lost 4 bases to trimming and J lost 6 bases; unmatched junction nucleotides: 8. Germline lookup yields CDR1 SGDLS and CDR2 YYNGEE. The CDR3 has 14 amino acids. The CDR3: CASSRLAGVGEQYF. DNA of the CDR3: TGTGCCAGCAGCAGGTTAGCGGGAGTGGGCGAGCAGTACTTC.

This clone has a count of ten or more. The DNA for the CDR3 is TGTGCCAGCAGTTCCTCAGGGGGAGCTTTCTTT. Protein: CASSSSGGAFF. J is TRBJ1-1 and V is TRBV6-5; 7 bases fit TRBD1. With 4 bases clipped from V and 10 bases from J, the junction kept 3 bases outside the gene matches. The germline V gene encodes CDR1 MNHEY and CDR2 SVGAGI. The CDR3 sequence is 11 residues long.

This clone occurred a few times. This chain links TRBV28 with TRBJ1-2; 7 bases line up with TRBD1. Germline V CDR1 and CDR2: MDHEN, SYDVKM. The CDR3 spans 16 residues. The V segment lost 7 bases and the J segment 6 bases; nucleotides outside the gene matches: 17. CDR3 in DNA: TGTGCCAGCAAAAGCATTGACAGGGTTATTATGGATGGCTACACCTTC. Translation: CASKSIDRVIMDGYTF.

CDR3 sequence (DNA): TGTGCCAGCAGCCCCAGGACAGGGGGCTACGAGCAGTACTTC. Protein sequence: CASSPRTGGYEQYF. The chain recombines TRBV7-6 with TRBJ2-7; 10 nucleotides align to TRBD1. J gave up 3 bases and V 5 bases, and 4 bases lay outside the gene matches. The CDR3 extends over 14 amino acids. The V gene's germline CDR1 is SGHVS and CDR2 FNYEAQ.

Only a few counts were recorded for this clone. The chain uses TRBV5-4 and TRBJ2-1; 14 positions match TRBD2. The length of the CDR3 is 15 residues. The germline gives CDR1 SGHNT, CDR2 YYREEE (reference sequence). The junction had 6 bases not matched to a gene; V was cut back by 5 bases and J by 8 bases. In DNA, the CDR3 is TGTGCCAGCAGGCTAGGGACTAGCGGGAGTCATGAGCAGTTCTTC. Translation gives CASRLGTSGSHEQFF.

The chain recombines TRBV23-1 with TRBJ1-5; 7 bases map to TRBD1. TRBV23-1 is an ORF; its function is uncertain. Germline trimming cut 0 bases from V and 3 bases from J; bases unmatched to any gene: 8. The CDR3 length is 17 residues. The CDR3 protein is CASSQSPTGRNNQPQHF. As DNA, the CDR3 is TGCGCCAGCAGTCAATCCCCGACAGGGAGAAACAATCAGCCCCAGCATTTT.

The CDR3 protein is CASSYYQGRIEQYF. CDR3 bases: TGTGCCAGCAGTTATTACCAGGGAAGGATAGAGCAGTACTTC. V is TRBV6-2 or TRBV6-3 and J is TRBJ2-7, with D possibly matching TRBD1 (5 bases). The CDR3 spans 14 residues. The V gene's germline CDR1 is MNHEY and CDR2 SVGEGT. Trimming removed 3 bases at V and 7 bases at J, with 16 bases between.